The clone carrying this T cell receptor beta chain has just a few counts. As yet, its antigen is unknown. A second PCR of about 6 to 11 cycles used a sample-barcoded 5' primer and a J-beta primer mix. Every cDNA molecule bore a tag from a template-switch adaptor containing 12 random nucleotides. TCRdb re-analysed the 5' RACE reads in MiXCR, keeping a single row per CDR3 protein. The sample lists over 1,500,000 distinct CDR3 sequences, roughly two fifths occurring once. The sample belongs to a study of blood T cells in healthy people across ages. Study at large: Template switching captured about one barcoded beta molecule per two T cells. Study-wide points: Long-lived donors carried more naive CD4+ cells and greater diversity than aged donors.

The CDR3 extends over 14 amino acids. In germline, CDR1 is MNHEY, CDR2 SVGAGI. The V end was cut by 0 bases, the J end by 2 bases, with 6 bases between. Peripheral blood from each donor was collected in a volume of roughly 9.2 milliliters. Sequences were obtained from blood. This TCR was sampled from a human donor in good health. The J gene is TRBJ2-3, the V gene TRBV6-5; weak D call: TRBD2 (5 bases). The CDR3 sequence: CASSYSGVTDTQYF. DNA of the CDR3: TGTGCCAGCAGTTACTCCGGGGTCACAGATACGCAGTATTTT.